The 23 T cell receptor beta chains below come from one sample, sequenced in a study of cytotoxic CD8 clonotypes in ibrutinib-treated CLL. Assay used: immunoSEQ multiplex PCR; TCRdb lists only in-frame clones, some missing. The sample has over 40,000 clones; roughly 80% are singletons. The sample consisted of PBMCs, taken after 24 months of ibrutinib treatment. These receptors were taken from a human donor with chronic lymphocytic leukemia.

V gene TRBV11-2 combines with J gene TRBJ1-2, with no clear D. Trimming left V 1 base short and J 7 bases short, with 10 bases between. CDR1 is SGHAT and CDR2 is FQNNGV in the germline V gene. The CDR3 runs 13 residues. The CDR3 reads CASSLGEGLGYTF. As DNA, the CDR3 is TGTGCCAGCAGCTTAGGGGAAGGGCTTGGCTACACCTTC.

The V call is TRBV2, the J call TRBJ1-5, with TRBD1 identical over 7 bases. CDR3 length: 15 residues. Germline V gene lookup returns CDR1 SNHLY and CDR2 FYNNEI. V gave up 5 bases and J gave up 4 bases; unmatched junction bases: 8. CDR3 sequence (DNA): TGTGCCAGCAGTTCCACAGGGGTGGAGAATCAGCCCCAGCATTTT. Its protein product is CASSSTGVENQPQHF. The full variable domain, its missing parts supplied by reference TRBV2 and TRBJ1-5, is EPEVTQTPSHQVTQMGQEVILRCVPISNHLYFYWYRQILGQKVEFLVSFYNNEISEKSEIFDDQFSVERPDGSNFTLKIRSTKLEDSAMYFCASSSTGVENQPQHFGDGTRLSIL.

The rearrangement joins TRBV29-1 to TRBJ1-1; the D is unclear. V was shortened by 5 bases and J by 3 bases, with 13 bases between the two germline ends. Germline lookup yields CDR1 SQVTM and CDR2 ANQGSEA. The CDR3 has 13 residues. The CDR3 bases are TGCAGCGTTAATCGCGGAATGGACACTGAAGCTTTCTTT. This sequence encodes CSVNRGMDTEAFF.

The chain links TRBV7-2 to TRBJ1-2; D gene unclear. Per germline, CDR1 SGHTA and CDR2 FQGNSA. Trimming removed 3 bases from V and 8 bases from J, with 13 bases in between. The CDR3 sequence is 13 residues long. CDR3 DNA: TGTGCCAGCAGCTTGGGCACGGGCGGCGGCTACACCTTC. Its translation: CASSLGTGGGYTF. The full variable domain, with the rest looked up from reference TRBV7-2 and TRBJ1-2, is GAGVSQSPSNKVTEKGKDVELRCDPISGHTALYWYRQSLGQGLEFLIYFQGNSAPDKSGLPSDRFSAERTGGSVSTLTIQRTQQEDSAVYLCASSLGTGGGYTFGSGTRLTVV.

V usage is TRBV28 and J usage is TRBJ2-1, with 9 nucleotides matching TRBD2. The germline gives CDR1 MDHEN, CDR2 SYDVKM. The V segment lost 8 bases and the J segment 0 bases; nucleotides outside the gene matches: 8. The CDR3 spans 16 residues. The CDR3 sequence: CASSSSGISSYNEQFF. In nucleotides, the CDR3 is TGTGCCAGCTCATCTAGCGGGATCAGCTCCTACAATGAGCAGTTCTTC.

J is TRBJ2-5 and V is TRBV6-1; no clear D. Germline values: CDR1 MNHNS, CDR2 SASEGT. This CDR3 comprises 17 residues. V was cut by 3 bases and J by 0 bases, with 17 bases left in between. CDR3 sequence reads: CASSDGPAGDYQETQYF. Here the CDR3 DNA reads TGTGCCAGCAGTGACGGGCCGGCAGGCGATTACCAAGAGACCCAGTACTTC.

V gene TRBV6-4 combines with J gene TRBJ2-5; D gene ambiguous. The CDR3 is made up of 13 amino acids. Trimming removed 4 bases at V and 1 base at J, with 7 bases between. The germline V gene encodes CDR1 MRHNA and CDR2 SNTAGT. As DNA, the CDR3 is TGTGCCAGCAGTGTTAGCCTCCAAGAGACCCAGTACTTC. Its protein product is CASSVSLQETQYF.

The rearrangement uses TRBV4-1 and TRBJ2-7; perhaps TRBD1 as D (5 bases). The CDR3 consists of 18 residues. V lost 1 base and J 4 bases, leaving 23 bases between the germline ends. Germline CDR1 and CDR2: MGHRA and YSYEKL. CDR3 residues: CASSQVDFTGSAPYEQYF. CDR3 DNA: TGCGCCAGCAGCCAAGTCGACTTTACAGGCTCTGCCCCTTACGAGCAGTACTTC.

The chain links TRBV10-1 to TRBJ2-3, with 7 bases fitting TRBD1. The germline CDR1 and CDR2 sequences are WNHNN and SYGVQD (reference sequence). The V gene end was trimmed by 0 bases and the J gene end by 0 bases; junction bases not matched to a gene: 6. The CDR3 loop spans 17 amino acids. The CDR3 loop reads CASSESPGTVSTDTQYF. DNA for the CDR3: TGCGCCAGCAGTGAGTCGCCCGGGACAGTGAGCACAGATACGCAGTATTTT.

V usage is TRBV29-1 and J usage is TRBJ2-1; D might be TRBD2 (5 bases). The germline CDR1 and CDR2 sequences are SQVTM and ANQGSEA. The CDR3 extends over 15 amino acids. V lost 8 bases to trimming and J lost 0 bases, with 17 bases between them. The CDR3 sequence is CSSLGSLRSYNEQFF. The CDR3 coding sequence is TGCAGCTCCCTGGGGAGCCTCCGCTCCTACAATGAGCAGTTCTTC.

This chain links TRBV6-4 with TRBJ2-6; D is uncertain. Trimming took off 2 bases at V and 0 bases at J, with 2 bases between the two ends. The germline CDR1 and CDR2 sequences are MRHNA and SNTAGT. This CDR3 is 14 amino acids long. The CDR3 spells CASSDISGANVLTF. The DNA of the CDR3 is TGTGCCAGCAGTGACATCTCTGGGGCCAACGTCCTGACTTTC.

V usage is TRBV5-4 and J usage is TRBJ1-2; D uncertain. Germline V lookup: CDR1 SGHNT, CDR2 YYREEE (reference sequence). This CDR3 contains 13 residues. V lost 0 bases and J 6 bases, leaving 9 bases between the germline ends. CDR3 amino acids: CASSLVGDHGYTF. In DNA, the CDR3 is TGTGCCAGCAGCTTGGTCGGTGATCATGGCTACACCTTC.

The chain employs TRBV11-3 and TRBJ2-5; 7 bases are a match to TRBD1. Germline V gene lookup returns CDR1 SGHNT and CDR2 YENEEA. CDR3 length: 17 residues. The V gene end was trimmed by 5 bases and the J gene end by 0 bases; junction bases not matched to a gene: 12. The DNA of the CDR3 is TGTGCCAGCAGCCAGGGGGTTGGCGGCACGTACCAAGAGACCCAGTACTTC. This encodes CASSQGVGGTYQETQYF.

CDR3 sequence reads: CASSLFGTGSHEQYF. CDR3 nucleotide sequence: TGTGCCAGCAGTTTATTTGGGACAGGGAGCCACGAGCAGTACTTC. This chain uses TRBV28 with TRBJ2-7; TRBD1 agrees at 9 bases. Germline values: CDR1 MDHEN, CDR2 SYDVKM. Unmatched junction bases numbered 6, after V lost 1 base and J lost 5 bases. The CDR3 loop spans 15 amino acids.

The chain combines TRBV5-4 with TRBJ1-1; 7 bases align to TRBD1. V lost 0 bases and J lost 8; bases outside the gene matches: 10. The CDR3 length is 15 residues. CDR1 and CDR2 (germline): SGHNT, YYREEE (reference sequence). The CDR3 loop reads CASSLGRTGYEEAFF. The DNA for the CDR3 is TGTGCCAGCAGCTTGGGGCGGACAGGCTATGAGGAAGCTTTCTTT.

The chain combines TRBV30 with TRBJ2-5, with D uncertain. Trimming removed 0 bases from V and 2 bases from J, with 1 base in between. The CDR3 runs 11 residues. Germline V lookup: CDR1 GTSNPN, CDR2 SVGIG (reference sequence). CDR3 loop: CAWSVQETQYF. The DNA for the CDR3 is TGTGCCTGGAGTGTACAAGAGACCCAGTACTTC.

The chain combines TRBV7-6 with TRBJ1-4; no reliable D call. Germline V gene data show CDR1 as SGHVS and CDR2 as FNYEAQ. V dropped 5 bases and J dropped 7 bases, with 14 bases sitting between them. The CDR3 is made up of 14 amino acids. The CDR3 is CASSPPGRGEKLFF. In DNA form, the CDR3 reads TGTGCCAGCAGCCCCCCGGGGAGAGGTGAAAAACTGTTTTTT.

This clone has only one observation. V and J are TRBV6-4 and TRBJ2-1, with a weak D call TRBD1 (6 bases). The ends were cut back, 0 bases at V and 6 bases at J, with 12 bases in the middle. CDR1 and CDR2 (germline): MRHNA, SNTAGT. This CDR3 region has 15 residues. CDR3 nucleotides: TGTGCCAGCAGTGACTCGATGGGACATCCCAATGAGCAGTTCTTC. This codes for CASSDSMGHPNEQFF.

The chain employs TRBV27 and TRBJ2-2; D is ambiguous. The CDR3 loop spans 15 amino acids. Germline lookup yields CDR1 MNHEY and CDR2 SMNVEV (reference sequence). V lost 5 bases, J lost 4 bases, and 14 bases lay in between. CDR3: CASSRARGGTGELFF. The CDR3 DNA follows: TGTGCCAGCAGTCGGGCCAGAGGCGGCACCGGGGAGCTGTTTTTT.

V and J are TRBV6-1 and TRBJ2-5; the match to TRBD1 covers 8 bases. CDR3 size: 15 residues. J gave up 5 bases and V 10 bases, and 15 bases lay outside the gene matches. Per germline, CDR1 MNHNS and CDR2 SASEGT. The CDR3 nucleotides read TGTGCCACCACCAACCGACAGGGGATGGGGGAGACCCAGTACTTC. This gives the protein CATTNRQGMGETQYF.

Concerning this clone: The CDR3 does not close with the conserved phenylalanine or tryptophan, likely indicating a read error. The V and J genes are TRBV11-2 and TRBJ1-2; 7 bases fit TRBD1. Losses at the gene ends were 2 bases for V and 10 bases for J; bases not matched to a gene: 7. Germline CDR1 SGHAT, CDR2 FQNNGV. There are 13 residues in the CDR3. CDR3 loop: CASSLRGQTYYTL. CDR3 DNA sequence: TGTGCCAGCAGCTTAAGGGGACAGACTTACTACACCCTC.

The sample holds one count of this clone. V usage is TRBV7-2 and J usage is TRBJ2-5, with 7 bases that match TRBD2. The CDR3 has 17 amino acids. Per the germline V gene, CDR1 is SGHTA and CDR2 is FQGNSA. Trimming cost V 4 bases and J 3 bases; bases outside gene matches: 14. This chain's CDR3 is CASSSASSGMGEETQYF. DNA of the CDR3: TGTGCCAGCAGCTCCGCCTCCAGCGGGATGGGGGAAGAGACCCAGTACTTC.

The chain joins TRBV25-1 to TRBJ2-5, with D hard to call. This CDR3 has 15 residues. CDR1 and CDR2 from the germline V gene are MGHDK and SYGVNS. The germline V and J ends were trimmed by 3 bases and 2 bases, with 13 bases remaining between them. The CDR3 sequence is CASSENSDIQETQYF. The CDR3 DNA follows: TGTGCCAGCAGTGAGAACAGCGACATTCAAGAGACCCAGTACTTC.